This T cell receptor (beta chain) was recorded in a study of shared T cell receptors in the human thymus. A remark on this clone: The sample holds other DNA sequences that translate to the same CDR3.

The protocol was immunoSEQ multiplex PCR, while the TCRdb copy is restricted to in-frame clones and leaves out a portion. Of roughly 710,000 clones in the sample, 70% to 90% are singletons; the top ten hold about 0.0098%. V lost 1 base, J lost 6 bases, and 7 bases lay in between. Germline V gives CDR1 SEHNR, CDR2 FQNEAQ (reference sequence). The CDR3 is 12 residues long. These data are also associated with another study on human thymus T cells. That report adds: Resections removed during corrective heart surgery provided the thymus tissue used. Gene usage (both V and J) appeared biased in thymic and blood repertoires. Related research described thymic repertoires that were highly overlapping among unrelated individuals.

V and J are TRBV7-9 and TRBJ2-7; perhaps TRBD2 as D (6 bases). Sequenced input: thymocytes. The sequence was collected from a girl less than two years old with a congenital heart defect. The CDR3 coding sequence is TGTGCCAGCAGCTTAGAGGGAGGCGAGCAGTACTTC. This sequence encodes CASSLEGGEQYF.